This T cell receptor (beta chain) comes out of a study of radiation and T cells in renal cell carcinoma. Time point described: blood 2 weeks post-SBRT. The treatment was: 15 Gy SBRT to primary tumor, nephrectomy 4 weeks later. The CDR3 is 14 amino acids. Trimming left V 6 bases short and J 7 bases short, with 16 bases between. Germline CDR1 SEHNR, CDR2 FQNEAQ (reference sequence). The protocol was immunoSEQ multiplex PCR, while the TCRdb copy is restricted to in-frame clones and leaves out a portion. The sample lists tens of thousands of clones, 70% to 90% occurring once. The specimen was blood, collected from a patient whose treatment included radiotherapy and nephrectomy. The rearrangement links TRBV7-9 to TRBJ2-1; D gene unclear. This TCR came from a woman in her fifties or sixties with renal cell carcinoma. The CDR3 spells CASRAGTPENEQFF. In DNA form, the CDR3 reads TGTGCCAGCAGGGCAGGAACCCCGGAGAATGAGCAGTTCTTC.